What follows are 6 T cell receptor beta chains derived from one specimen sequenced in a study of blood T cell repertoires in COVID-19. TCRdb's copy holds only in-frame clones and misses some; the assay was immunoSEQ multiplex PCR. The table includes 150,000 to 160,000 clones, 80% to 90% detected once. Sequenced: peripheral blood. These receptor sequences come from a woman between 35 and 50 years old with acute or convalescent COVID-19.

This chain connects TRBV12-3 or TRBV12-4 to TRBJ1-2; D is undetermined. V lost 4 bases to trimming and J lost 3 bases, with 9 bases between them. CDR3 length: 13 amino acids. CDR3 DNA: TGTGCCAGCAGTTCCGACACATACTATGGCTACACCTTC. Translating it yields CASSSDTYYGYTF.

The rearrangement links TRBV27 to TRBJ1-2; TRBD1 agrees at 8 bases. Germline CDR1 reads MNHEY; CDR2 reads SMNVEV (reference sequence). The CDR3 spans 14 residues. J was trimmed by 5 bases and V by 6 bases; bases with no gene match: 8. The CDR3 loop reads CASSPGQGPYGYTF. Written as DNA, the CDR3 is TGTGCCAGCAGCCCCGGACAGGGCCCTTATGGCTACACCTTC.

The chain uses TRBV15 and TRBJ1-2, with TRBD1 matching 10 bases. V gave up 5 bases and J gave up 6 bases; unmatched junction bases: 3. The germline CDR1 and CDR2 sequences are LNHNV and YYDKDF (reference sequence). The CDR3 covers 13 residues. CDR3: CATSLGTGDGYTF. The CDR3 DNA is TGTGCCACCAGCCTTGGGACAGGGGATGGCTACACCTTC.

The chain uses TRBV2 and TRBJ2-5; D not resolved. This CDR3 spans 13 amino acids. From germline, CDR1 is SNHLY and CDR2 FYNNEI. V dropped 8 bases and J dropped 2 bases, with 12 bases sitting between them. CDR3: CASRLWRQETQYF. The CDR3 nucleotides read TGTGCCAGCCGCTTATGGAGACAAGAGACCCAGTACTTC.

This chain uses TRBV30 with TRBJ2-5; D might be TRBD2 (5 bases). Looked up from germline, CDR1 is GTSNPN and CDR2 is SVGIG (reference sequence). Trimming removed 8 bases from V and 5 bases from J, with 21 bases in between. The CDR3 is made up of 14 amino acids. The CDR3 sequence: CASKKDSSLETQYF. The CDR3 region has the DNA TGTGCCAGTAAAAAGGACTCATCTCTTGAGACCCAGTACTTC.

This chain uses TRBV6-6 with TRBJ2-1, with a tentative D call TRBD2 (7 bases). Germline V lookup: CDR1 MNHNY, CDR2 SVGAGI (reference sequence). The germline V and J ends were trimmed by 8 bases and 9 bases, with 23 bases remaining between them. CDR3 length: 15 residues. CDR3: CASSPSGGQGSEQFF. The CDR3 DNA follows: TGTGCCAGCTCACCTTCGGGGGGCCAGGGGAGTGAGCAGTTCTTC.